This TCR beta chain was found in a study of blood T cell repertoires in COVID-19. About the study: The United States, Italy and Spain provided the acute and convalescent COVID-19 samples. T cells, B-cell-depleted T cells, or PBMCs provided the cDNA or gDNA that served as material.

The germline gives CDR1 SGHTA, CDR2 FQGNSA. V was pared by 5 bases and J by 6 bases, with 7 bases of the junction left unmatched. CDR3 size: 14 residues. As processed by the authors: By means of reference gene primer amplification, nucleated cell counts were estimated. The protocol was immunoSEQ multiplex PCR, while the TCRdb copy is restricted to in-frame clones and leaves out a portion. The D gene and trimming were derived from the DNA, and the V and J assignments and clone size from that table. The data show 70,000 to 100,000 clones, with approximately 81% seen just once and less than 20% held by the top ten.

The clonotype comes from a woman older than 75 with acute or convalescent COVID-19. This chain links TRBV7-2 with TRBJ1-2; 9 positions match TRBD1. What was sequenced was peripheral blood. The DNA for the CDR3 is TGTGCCAGCAGCGAAACAGGGGGCGCGAATGGCTACACCTTC. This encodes CASSETGGANGYTF.